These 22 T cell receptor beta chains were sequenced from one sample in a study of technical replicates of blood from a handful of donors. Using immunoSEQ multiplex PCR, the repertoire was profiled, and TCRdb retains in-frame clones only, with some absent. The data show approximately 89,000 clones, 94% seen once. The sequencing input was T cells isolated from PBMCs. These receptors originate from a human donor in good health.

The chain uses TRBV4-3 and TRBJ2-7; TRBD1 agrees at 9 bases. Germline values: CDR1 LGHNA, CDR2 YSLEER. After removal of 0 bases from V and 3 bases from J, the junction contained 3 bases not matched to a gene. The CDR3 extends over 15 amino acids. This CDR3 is CASSQEGTGLYEQYF. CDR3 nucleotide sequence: TGCGCCAGCAGCCAAGAAGGGACAGGGCTCTACGAGCAGTACTTC.

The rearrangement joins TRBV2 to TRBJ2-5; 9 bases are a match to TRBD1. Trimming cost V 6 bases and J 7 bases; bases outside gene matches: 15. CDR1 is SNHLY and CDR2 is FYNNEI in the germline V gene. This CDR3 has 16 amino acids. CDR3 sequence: CASRDSTGGTLLTQYF. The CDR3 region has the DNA TGTGCCAGCAGAGACTCTACAGGGGGCACCCTTTTGACCCAGTACTTC.

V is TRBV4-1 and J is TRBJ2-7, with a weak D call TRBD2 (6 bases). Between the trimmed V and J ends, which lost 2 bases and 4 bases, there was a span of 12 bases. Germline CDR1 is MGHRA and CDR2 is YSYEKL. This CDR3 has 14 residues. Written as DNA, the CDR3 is TGCGCCAGCAGCCAAATCCGGGAGCGTTACGAGCAGTACTTC. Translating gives CASSQIRERYEQYF.

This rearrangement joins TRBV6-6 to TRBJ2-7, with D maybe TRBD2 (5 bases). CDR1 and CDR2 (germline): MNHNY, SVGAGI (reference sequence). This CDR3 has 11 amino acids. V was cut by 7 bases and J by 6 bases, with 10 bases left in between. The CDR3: CASTFGVEQYF. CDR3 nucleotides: TGTGCCAGCACTTTCGGGGTCGAGCAGTACTTC.

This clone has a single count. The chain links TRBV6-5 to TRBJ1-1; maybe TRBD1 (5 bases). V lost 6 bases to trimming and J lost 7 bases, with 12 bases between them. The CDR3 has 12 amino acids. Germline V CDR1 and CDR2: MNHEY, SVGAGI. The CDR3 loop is CASSGGTGEAFF. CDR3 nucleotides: TGTGCCAGCAGCGGGGGTACGGGTGAAGCTTTCTTT.

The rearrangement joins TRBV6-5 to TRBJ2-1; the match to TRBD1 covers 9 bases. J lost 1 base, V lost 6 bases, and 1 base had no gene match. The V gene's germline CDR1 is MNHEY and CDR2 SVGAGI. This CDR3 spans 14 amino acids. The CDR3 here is CASRGQGSYNEQFF. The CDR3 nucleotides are TGTGCCAGCAGAGGACAGGGGTCCTACAATGAGCAGTTCTTC.

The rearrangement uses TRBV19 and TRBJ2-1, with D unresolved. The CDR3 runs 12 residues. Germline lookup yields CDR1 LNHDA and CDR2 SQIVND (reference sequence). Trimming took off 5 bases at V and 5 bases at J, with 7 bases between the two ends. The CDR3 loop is CASSVRDNEQFF. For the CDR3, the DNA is TGTGCCAGTAGTGTACGAGACAATGAGCAGTTCTTC.

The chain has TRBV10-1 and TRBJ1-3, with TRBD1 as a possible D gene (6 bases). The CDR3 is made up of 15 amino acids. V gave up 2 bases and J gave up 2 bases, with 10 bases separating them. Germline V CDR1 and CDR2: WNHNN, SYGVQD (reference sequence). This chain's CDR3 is CASSEIQGPGNTIYF. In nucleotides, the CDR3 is TGCGCCAGCAGTGAGATACAGGGACCTGGAAACACCATATATTTT.

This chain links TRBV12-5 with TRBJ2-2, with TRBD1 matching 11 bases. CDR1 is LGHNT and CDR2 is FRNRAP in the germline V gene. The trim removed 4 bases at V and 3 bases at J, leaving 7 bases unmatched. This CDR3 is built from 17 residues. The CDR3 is CASGSYRTGGYTGELFF. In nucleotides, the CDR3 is TGTGCTAGTGGTTCCTATCGGACAGGGGGCTACACCGGGGAGCTGTTTTTT.

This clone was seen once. This CDR3 reads CASSLSSGSNEQFF. CDR3 nucleotides: TGTGCCAGCAGTTTATCAAGCGGGAGTAATGAGCAGTTCTTC. The chain carries TRBV27 and TRBJ2-1, with 8 bases lining up with TRBD2. Germline trimming cut 0 bases from V and 7 bases from J; bases unmatched to any gene: 2. Germline values: CDR1 MNHEY, CDR2 SMNVEV (reference sequence). The CDR3 has 14 amino acids.

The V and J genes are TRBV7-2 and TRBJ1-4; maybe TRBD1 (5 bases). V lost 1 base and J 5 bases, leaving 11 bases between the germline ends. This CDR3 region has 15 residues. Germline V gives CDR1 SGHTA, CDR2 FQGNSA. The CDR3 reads CASSLDGALNEKLFF. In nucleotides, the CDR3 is TGTGCCAGCAGCTTAGATGGGGCGCTGAATGAAAAACTGTTTTTT.

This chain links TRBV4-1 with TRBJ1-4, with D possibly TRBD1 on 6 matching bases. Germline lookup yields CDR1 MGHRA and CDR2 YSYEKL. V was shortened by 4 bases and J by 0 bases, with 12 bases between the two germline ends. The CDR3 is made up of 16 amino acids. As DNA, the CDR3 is TGCGCCAGCAGCCGAACAGGGCCGGCAACTAATGAAAAACTGTTTTTT. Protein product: CASSRTGPATNEKLFF.

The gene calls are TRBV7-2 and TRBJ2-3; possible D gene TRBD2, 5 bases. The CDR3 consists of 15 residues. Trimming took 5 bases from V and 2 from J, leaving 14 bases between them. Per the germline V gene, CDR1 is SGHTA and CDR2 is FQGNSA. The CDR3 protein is CASSIRGSPTDTQYF. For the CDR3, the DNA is TGTGCCAGCAGCATAAGAGGGAGTCCCACAGATACGCAGTATTTT.

Written as DNA, the CDR3 is TGTGCCAGCAGCTTAGGCTCTGGAGGGTTTGACACCGGGGAGCTGTTTTTT. This gives the protein CASSLGSGGFDTGELFF. The chain joins TRBV13 to TRBJ2-2; D is possibly TRBD2 (6 bases). Germline CDR1 is PRHDT and CDR2 is FYEKMQ (reference sequence). The CDR3 is 17 residues long. Trimming left V 0 bases short and J 3 bases short, with 14 bases between. Full variable domain (missing parts from reference TRBV13 and TRBJ2-2): AAGVIQSPRHLIKEKRETATLKCYPIPRHDTVYWYQQGPGQDPQFLISFYEKMQSDKGSIPDRFSAQQFSDYHSELNMSSLELGDSALYFCASSLGSGGFDTGELFFGEGSRLTVL.

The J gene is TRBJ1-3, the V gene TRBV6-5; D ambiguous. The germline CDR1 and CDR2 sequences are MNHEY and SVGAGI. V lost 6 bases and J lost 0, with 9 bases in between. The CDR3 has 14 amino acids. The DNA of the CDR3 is TGTGCCAGCAGGGTACACGTCTCTGGAAACACCATATATTTT. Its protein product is CASRVHVSGNTIYF.

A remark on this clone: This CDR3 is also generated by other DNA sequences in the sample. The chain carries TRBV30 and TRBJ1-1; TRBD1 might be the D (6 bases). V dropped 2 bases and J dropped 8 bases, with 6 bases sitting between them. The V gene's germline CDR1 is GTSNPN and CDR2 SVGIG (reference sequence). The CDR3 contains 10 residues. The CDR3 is CAWSQGEAFF. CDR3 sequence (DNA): TGTGCCTGGAGTCAGGGGGAAGCTTTCTTT.

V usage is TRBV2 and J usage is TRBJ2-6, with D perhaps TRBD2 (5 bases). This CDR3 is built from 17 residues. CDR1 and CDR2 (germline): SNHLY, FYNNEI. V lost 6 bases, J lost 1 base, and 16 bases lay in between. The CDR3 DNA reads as TGTGCCAGCAGAGCAAAGCCCGACTATTCTGGGGCCAACGTCCTGACTTTC. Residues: CASRAKPDYSGANVLTF.

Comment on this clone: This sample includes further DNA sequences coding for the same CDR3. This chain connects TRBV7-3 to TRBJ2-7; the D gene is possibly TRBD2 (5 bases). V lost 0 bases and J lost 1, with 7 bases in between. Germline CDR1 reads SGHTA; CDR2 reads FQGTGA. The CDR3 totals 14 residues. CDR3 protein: CASSLTGRSYEQYF. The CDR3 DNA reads TGTGCCAGCAGCTTAACGGGGAGATCCTACGAGCAGTACTTC.

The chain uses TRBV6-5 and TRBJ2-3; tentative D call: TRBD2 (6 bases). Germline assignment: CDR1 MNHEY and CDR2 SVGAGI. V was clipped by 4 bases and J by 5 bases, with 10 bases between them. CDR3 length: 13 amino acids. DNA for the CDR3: TGTGCCAGCAGTTCAACCGGGAGAGATACGCAGTATTTT. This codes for CASSSTGRDTQYF.

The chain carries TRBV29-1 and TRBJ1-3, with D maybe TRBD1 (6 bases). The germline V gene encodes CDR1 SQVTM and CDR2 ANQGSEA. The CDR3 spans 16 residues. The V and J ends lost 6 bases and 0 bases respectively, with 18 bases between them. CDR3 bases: TGCAGCGTAGTAACACCGGACAGCTCCTCTGGAAACACCATATATTTT. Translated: CSVVTPDSSSGNTIYF.

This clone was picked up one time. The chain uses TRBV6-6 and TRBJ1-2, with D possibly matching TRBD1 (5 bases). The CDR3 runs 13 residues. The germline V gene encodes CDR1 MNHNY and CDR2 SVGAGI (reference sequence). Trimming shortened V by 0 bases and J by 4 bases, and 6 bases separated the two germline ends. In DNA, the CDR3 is TGTGCCAGCAGTTACTCTCAGGGCTATGGCTACACCTTC. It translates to CASSYSQGYGYTF.

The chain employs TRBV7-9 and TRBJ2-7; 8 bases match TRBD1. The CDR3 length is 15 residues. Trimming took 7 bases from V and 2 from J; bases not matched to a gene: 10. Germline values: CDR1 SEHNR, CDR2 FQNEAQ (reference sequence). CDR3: CASTDTQGAPYEQYF. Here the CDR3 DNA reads TGTGCCAGCACCGATACGCAGGGGGCACCCTACGAGCAGTACTTC.